This T cell receptor (beta chain) derives from a study of T cells after yellow fever vaccination. This CDR3 has 15 amino acids. Germline assignment: CDR1 SGDLS and CDR2 YYNGEE. The V end lost 0 bases, the J end lost 2 bases, and 10 bases lay between the germline ends. This clonotype came up a few times. TCRdb reprocessed the 5' RACE reads via MiXCR and lists one record per CDR3 protein. Seen here are a few hundred thousand distinct CDR3 sequences, around 12% observed once, and the top ten hold roughly 3%. V and J are TRBV9 and TRBJ2-3; no clear D. This clonotype was obtained from a man in his late teens or twenties who received the YFV17D yellow fever vaccine. The specimen was CD4+ T cells sorted from PBMCs, collected 15 days after the yellow fever booster vaccination. DNA of the CDR3: TGTGCCAGCAGCGTAGCCCCAGCGACCACAGATACGCAGTATTTT. Encoded protein: CASSVAPATTDTQYF.